A single sample is the source of the 26 T cell receptor beta chains below, sequenced in a study of T cell responses to AZD1222 COVID-19 vaccine. Sequencing was performed with immunoSEQ multiplex PCR; in TCRdb, only in-frame clones are kept and a portion is missing. The sample yields 45,000 to 70,000 clones, more than 80% seen once. This sample comprised peripheral blood, obtained 28 days after the second AZD1222 dose. All receptors derive from an adult who received the AZD1222 COVID-19 vaccine.

In this sample, this clone turned up once. This chain links TRBV3-1 (or the pseudogene TRBV3-2) with TRBJ2-2; D gene unclear. Germline lookup yields CDR1 LGHDT and CDR2 YNNKEL (reference sequence). This CDR3 has 13 residues. V was pared by 1 base and J by 7 bases, with 7 bases between. CDR3 DNA: TGTGCCAGCAGCCAAGGGGTCTTCGGGGAGCTGTTTTTT. Residues: CASSQGVFGELFF.

CDR3 region: CASSLVLNSPLHF. Written as DNA, the CDR3 is TGTGCCAGTAGTTTGGTTCTCAATTCACCCCTCCACTTT. V and J are TRBV19 and TRBJ1-6; D remains unclear. The CDR3 is 13 amino acids. CDR1 is LNHDA, CDR2 SQIVND, per germline (reference sequence). The ends were cut back, 5 bases at V and 7 bases at J, with 9 bases in the middle.

This chain connects TRBV4-2 to TRBJ1-2; 7 bases fit TRBD1. The V gene end was trimmed by 1 base and the J gene end by 1 base; junction bases not matched to a gene: 3. CDR1 is LGHNA and CDR2 is YNFKEQ in the germline V gene. CDR3 length: 15 amino acids. This CDR3 reads CASSQADRVNYGYTF. CDR3 DNA sequence: TGTGCCAGCAGCCAAGCCGACAGGGTTAACTATGGCTACACCTTC.

For this clone: Within the sample, other DNA sequences also encode this same CDR3. CDR3 loop: CASSIQGGGYGYTF. Written as DNA, the CDR3 is TGTGCCAGTAGTATACAGGGAGGGGGCTATGGCTACACCTTC. This chain links TRBV19 with TRBJ1-2; a possible D gene is TRBD1 (6 bases). Germline V CDR1 and CDR2: LNHDA, SQIVND (reference sequence). The CDR3 is made up of 14 amino acids. Trimming cost V 2 bases and J 4 bases, with 11 bases left between them. Full variable domain (outside the CDR3, taken from reference TRBV19 and TRBJ1-2): DGGITQSPKYLFRKEGQNVTLSCEQNLNHDAMYWYRQDPGQGLRLIYYSQIVNDFQKGDIAEGYSVSREKKESFPLTVTSAQKNPTAFYLCASSIQGGGYGYTFGSGTRLTVV.

This clone was recorded only once. The chain carries TRBV12-3 or TRBV12-4 and TRBJ1-2, with D hard to call. The CDR3 runs to 12 residues. Trimming removed 3 bases from V and 2 bases from J, with 4 bases in between. In DNA, the CDR3 is TGTGCCAGCAGTTTGTCCAACTATGGCTACACCTTC. It specifies CASSLSNYGYTF.

The gene calls are TRBV11-3 and TRBJ2-1; no definite D call. Germline CDR1 reads SGHNT; CDR2 reads YENEEA. CDR3 length equals 13 residues. V shed 5 bases and J shed 5 bases, with 10 bases lying between them. The CDR3 sequence: CASSPQRNNEQFF. The CDR3 DNA reads as TGTGCCAGCAGCCCTCAAAGAAACAATGAGCAGTTCTTC. Full variable domain (outside the CDR3, taken from reference TRBV11-3 and TRBJ2-1): EAGVVQSPRYKIIEKKQPVAFWCNPISGHNTLYWYLQNLGQGPELLIRYENEEAVDDSQLPKDRFSAERLKGVDSTLKIQPAELGDSAVYLCASSPQRNNEQFFGPGTRLTVL.

The chain recombines TRBV4-3 with TRBJ1-1; D is uncertain. V lost 4 bases and J 1 base, leaving 7 bases between the germline ends. The V gene's germline CDR1 is LGHNA and CDR2 YSLEER. This CDR3 has 13 residues. The CDR3 sequence is CASSLAQNTEAFF. Here the CDR3 DNA reads TGCGCCAGCAGCCTTGCCCAGAACACTGAAGCTTTCTTT.

The rearrangement joins TRBV27 to TRBJ2-1; the match to TRBD2 covers 10 bases. Germline CDR1 MNHEY, CDR2 SMNVEV (reference sequence). This CDR3 has 17 residues. Trimming cost V 2 bases and J 7 bases; bases outside gene matches: 11. The chain's CDR3 is CASSLPSGTSVRNEQFF. CDR3 DNA sequence: TGTGCCAGCAGTTTACCGTCTGGGACTAGCGTTAGGAATGAGCAGTTCTTC.

CDR3 DNA sequence: TGTGCCAGCAGCTTCGGGGTGCAGGATTCACCCCTCCACTTT. This gives the protein CASSFGVQDSPLHF. V is TRBV5-6 and J is TRBJ1-6, with D unclear. CDR3 length: 14 residues. Per germline, CDR1 SGHDT and CDR2 YYEEEE. Trimming took 2 bases from V and 8 from J, leaving 11 bases between them.

The V gene is TRBV19, the J gene TRBJ1-1, with 10 positions matching TRBD1. The CDR3 spans 12 residues. V lost 10 bases, J lost 6 bases, and 5 bases stayed unmatched. Germline-derived CDR1 and CDR2 are LNHDA and SQIVND (reference sequence). Here the CDR3 reads CATRQGASEAFF. The CDR3 bases are TGTGCCACCCGACAGGGGGCCTCTGAAGCTTTCTTT.

There are a few counts of this clone. This chain links TRBV4-1 with TRBJ2-7, with D possibly TRBD1 on 5 matching bases. From germline, CDR1 is MGHRA and CDR2 YSYEKL. V was cut by 1 base and J by 1 base, with 14 bases left in between. The CDR3 is 16 residues long. CDR3 loop: CASSQGRQGGSYEQYF. In DNA form, the CDR3 reads TGCGCCAGCAGCCAAGGTAGGCAGGGTGGTTCCTACGAGCAGTACTTC.

This chain joins TRBV2 and TRBJ2-5, with D maybe TRBD2 (7 bases). V was clipped by 6 bases and J by 4 bases, with 15 bases between them. The CDR3 spans 14 residues. In germline, CDR1 is SNHLY, CDR2 FYNNEI. CDR3 loop: CASRDAGAGETQYF. CDR3 bases: TGTGCCAGCAGAGATGCGGGGGCGGGAGAGACCCAGTACTTC.

The rearrangement uses TRBV5-8 and TRBJ1-3; TRBD1 is a possible D gene (5 bases). V was shortened by 4 bases and J by 3 bases, with 14 bases between the two germline ends. The germline CDR1 and CDR2 sequences are SGHTS and YDEGEE. The CDR3 is 15 amino acids. The CDR3, as DNA: TGTGCCAGCAGCCTAATCCGGGACTATGGAAACACCATATATTTT. Translation: CASSLIRDYGNTIYF.

This chain uses TRBV4-2 with TRBJ2-7; no definite D call. The ends were cut back, 3 bases at V and 2 bases at J, with 14 bases in the middle. Germline V CDR1 and CDR2: LGHNA, YNFKEQ. The CDR3 length is 15 residues. The CDR3 sequence: CASSQDLGDTYEQYF. The CDR3 nucleotides are TGTGCCAGCAGCCAGGACCTGGGCGACACCTACGAGCAGTACTTC.

This clone came up once. This chain joins TRBV3-1 (or the pseudogene TRBV3-2) and TRBJ1-2; 11 bases map to TRBD1. CDR3 length: 13 amino acids. CDR1 LGHDT and CDR2 YNNKEL come from the germline V gene (reference sequence). Germline trimming cut 4 bases from V and 5 bases from J; bases unmatched to any gene: 0. CDR3 amino acids: CASSRDRGYGYTF. The CDR3 nucleotides are TGTGCCAGCAGCCGGGACAGGGGGTATGGCTACACCTTC.

V gene TRBV25-1 combines with J gene TRBJ1-1; TRBD1 might be the D (5 bases). Looked up from germline, CDR1 is MGHDK and CDR2 is SYGVNS. This CDR3 contains 11 residues. The ends were cut back, 5 bases at V and 11 bases at J, with 12 bases in the middle. CDR3 residues: CASSSGGKAFF. The CDR3 DNA reads TGTGCCAGCAGTAGCGGGGGTAAGGCTTTCTTT.

The chain uses TRBV2 and TRBJ2-3; the match to TRBD2 covers 10 bases. V was pared by 3 bases and J by 4 bases, with 10 bases of the junction left unmatched. Germline values: CDR1 SNHLY, CDR2 FYNNEI. The CDR3 is 17 residues long. The CDR3 protein is CASSDVLAGEGADTQYF. CDR3 DNA: TGTGCCAGCAGTGATGTGCTAGCGGGAGAGGGGGCAGATACGCAGTATTTT.

The genes are TRBV12-3 or TRBV12-4 and TRBJ2-2; D gene unclear. V was pared by 6 bases and J by 0 bases, with 2 bases between. The CDR3 is 12 amino acids. The CDR3 DNA is TGTGCCAGCAGAACGAACACCGGGGAGCTGTTTTTT. It encodes CASRTNTGELFF.

The chain links TRBV11-3 to TRBJ2-1; D possibly corresponds to TRBD2 (5 bases). CDR1 and CDR2 (germline): SGHNT, YENEEA. The CDR3 spans 13 residues. Trimming left V 5 bases short and J 5 bases short, with 10 bases between. CDR3 loop: CASSLGVNNEQFF. CDR3 nucleotide sequence: TGTGCCAGCAGCCTCGGGGTGAACAATGAGCAGTTCTTC.

The chain links TRBV5-4 to TRBJ2-3; TRBD2 matches 12 bases. The CDR3 contains 17 residues. From germline, CDR1 is SGHNT and CDR2 YYREEE (reference sequence). V lost 4 bases to trimming and J lost 4 bases; unmatched junction nucleotides: 10. The CDR3: CASSPRLAGVIPDTQYF. In nucleotides, the CDR3 is TGTGCCAGCAGCCCGCGACTAGCGGGAGTCATACCAGATACGCAGTATTTT.

The chain carries TRBV15 and TRBJ1-1; D gene uncertain. Trimming removed 1 base at V and 4 bases at J, with 10 bases between. The CDR3 sequence is 14 residues long. Germline CDR1 reads LNHNV; CDR2 reads YYDKDF (reference sequence). CDR3 DNA sequence: TGTGCCACCAGCAGAGGTGGTCAGACCACTGAAGCTTTCTTT. As protein: CATSRGGQTTEAFF.

This chain connects TRBV30 to TRBJ2-7, with 9 nucleotides matching TRBD2. The V and J ends lost 0 bases and 5 bases, in that order; junction bases with no gene match: 5. Germline V CDR1 and CDR2: GTSNPN, SVGIG (reference sequence). The CDR3 contains 14 residues. The CDR3 coding sequence is TGTGCCTGGAGTGTTGGGGGCGGGAGGGACGAGCAGTACTTC. Its translation: CAWSVGGGRDEQYF.

The chain links TRBV19 to TRBJ1-6, with D hard to call. The CDR3 has 14 residues. From germline, CDR1 is LNHDA and CDR2 SQIVND (reference sequence). V was cut by 7 bases and J by 7 bases, with 14 bases left in between. CDR3: CASTERFKNSPLHF. The DNA for the CDR3 is TGTGCCAGTACGGAAAGGTTTAAGAATTCACCCCTCCACTTT.

The chain employs TRBV6-5 and TRBJ1-1; possibly TRBD1 for D (5 bases). The ends were cut back, 6 bases at V and 3 bases at J, with 11 bases in the middle. This CDR3 is built from 13 residues. Per germline, CDR1 MNHEY and CDR2 SVGAGI. The CDR3 spells CASRTRDHTEAFF. CDR3 DNA sequence: TGTGCCAGCAGGACAAGGGACCACACTGAAGCTTTCTTT.

This chain joins TRBV14 and TRBJ1-4; D is undetermined. This CDR3 has 15 amino acids. The ends were cut back, 3 bases at V and 7 bases at J, with 15 bases in the middle. Germline assignment: CDR1 SGHDN and CDR2 FVKESK. CDR3 amino acids: CASSQKQGPGEKLFF. The CDR3 DNA reads TGTGCCAGCAGCCAGAAGCAAGGACCCGGTGAAAAACTGTTTTTT.

This clone was recorded once. The chain recombines TRBV19 with TRBJ1-5; 8 positions agree with TRBD1. Looked up from germline, CDR1 is LNHDA and CDR2 is SQIVND (reference sequence). Trimming removed 6 bases from V and 4 bases from J; junction bases left unmatched: 5. The CDR3 runs to 14 residues. The DNA for the CDR3 is TGTGCCAGTAGCGACCGGGACAGGAATCAGCCCCAGCATTTT. This sequence encodes CASSDRDRNQPQHF.